This entry is about one T cell receptor (beta chain). Its antigen remains unidentified. No base-level quality is on record; no much larger clone is a single base apart. This sample was included in a study of T cell repertoires in cytomegalovirus infection (dated by TCRdb to about 2019). With respect to the entire study: The peptide stimulations were aimed at well-studied HLA-B-restricted epitopes as well as recently identified HLA-C-restricted CMV epitopes, whose presentation resists viral immunomodulation. Because public TCR beta signatures pointed to carriage of CMV infection together with the matching HLA type, the HLA type of each donor mattered for the analysis.

Sequencer: Illumina HiSeq 1500. TCRdb's own reprocessing of the public reads used fastp at Q25 and MiXCR and kept productive beta chains. Each record represents a unique CDR3 protein, reported with the most common genes and DNA among its rows. The sample table holds approximately 100,000 distinct CDR3 sequences, of which about 28% were seen once. The top ten constitute about 81% of the sample. Results and caveats for the whole study, not just this receptor: Cumulative frequency of public TCR beta family members discriminated carriers of CMV infection plus the relevant HLA type in this cohort and an independent 352-donor cohort. The ex vivo response was dominated by HLA-C-restricted CMV-specific TCR beta clonotypes, and the single most frequent clonotype in two of eight donors was supplied by these HLA-C-restricted clonotypes.

According to the study, the label for this sample's treatment or condition signals: in vitro stimulation with specific CMV peptide epitopes to enrich CMV-specific T cells. Trimming takes 6 bases from V and 4 bases from J, and the germline ends sit 13 bases apart. The CDR3 covers 14 residues, taking in both the cysteine and the phenylalanine. CDR3 DNA is the only sequence kept; it has 42 bases, read in frame from the first base. In the germline V gene, CDR1 corresponds to MNHEY and CDR2 to SVGAGI. The TCR sequence derives from a human donor in good health (CMV status not recorded). Some clones in this sample may be carry-over from other donors' samples. The starting material was CD8+ T cells from cultured PBMCs, obtained from culture after CMV antigen stimulation. The sequence links TRBV6-5 to TRBJ1-5, with the D gene not confidently named. The CDR3 here reads CASRGKRVNQPQHF. At the DNA level, the sequence is TGTGCCAGCAGAGGAAAAAGGGTGAATCAGCCCCAGCATTTT.